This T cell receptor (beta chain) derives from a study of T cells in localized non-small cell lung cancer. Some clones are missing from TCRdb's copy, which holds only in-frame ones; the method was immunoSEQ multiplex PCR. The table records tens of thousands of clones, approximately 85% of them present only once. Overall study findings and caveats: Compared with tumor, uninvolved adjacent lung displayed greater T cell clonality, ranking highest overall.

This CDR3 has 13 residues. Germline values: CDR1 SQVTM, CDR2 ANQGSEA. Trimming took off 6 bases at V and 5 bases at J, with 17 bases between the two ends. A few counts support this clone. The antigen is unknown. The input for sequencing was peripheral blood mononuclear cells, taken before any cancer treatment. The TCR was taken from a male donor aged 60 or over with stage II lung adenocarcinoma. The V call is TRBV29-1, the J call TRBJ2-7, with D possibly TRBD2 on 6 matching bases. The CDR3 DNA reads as TGCAGCGTGGGGAGGCTAAGTGAAAACGAGCAGTACTTC. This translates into CSVGRLSENEQYF.